This T cell receptor beta chain was observed in a study of T cells in tumors after PD-1 blockade. Overall study context: Some patients also took daily vismodegib 150 mg during anti-PD-1 treatment. Findings and limits, study-wide: Blood contained approximately 41% of the tumor's TCR clonotypes.

Turning to this clone: Its antigen remains unidentified. One junction end does not reproduce the germline sequence, and a read error may be involved.

Measured with immunoSEQ multiplex PCR; TCRdb has only the in-frame clones, and not every one. This table holds around 46,000 clones, roughly 79% found once. Looked up from germline, CDR1 is DFQATT and CDR2 is SNEGSKA (reference sequence). This CDR3 is built from 11 residues. The rearrangement links TRBV20-1 to TRBJ1-2; D gene ambiguous. This TCR was recovered from a human donor with basal cell carcinoma. The sequences come from PBMCs, collected before anti-PD-1 treatment. CDR3 loop: CSALLEDGKGF. The CDR3 DNA sequence: TGCAGTGCCCTGTTGGAGGACGGGAAAGGCTTC.